These 20 T cell receptor beta chains were sequenced from one sample in a study of CD8 T cells in Susac syndrome. Reverse transcription used roughly 0.5 to 1 ug RNA and random hexamers. TCRdb itself ran the immunoSEQ multiplex PCR reads through MiXCR, one entry per CDR3 protein. The table has roughly 190,000 distinct CDR3 sequences, roughly 90% seen once. Sequencing was done on a sample of CD4+ T cells from PBMCs. These receptors were collected from a human donor with Susac syndrome.

The chain has TRBV6-1 and TRBJ2-7; TRBD1 aligns across 7 bases. V shed 6 bases and J 1 base; nucleotides not matched to a gene: 6. This CDR3 has 14 amino acids. Looked up from germline, CDR1 is MNHNS and CDR2 is SASEGT. The CDR3 nucleotides read TGTGCCAGCAGGGACAGGTCGCAGTCCTACGAGCAGTACTTC. Its protein product is CASRDRSQSYEQYF.

V is TRBV20-1 and J is TRBJ1-5, with TRBD1 as a possible D gene (6 bases). V was pared by 4 bases and J by 1 base, with 8 bases between. Germline lookup yields CDR1 DFQATT and CDR2 SNEGSKA (reference sequence). The CDR3 length is 13 residues. DNA for the CDR3: TGCAGTGCTAAAGGGACAAGCAATCAGCCCCAGCATTTT. It codes for CSAKGTSNQPQHF.

This clonotype was observed once. V usage is TRBV7-2 and J usage is TRBJ2-7; TRBD1 agrees at 10 bases. From germline, CDR1 is SGHTA and CDR2 FQGNSA. The CDR3 has 16 amino acids. The J segment lost 3 bases and the V segment lost 3 bases, leaving 8 bases of the junction unmatched. For the CDR3, the DNA is TGTGCCAGCAGCTTGGGGCGAGGGACAGGGGTCTACGAGCAGTACTTC. It is translated as CASSLGRGTGVYEQYF.

This chain uses TRBV3-1 with TRBJ1-2; 9 positions match TRBD1. Trimming removed 5 bases from V and 8 bases from J; junction bases left unmatched: 12. Germline V gene lookup returns CDR1 LGHDT and CDR2 YNNKEL (reference sequence). The CDR3 sequence is 15 residues long. The CDR3 loop is CASSDIGQGSGGYTF. The CDR3 nucleotides are TGTGCCAGCAGCGATATCGGACAGGGGTCGGGCGGCTACACCTTC.

This chain uses TRBV5-1 with TRBJ2-4, with 7 bases identical to TRBD2. The germline V gene has CDR1 SGHRS and CDR2 YFSETQ. The CDR3 contains 15 residues. The ends lost 0 bases at V and 6 bases at J; junction bases unmatched: 6. The chain's CDR3 is CASSLVGREGNIQYF. The DNA for the CDR3 is TGCGCCAGCAGCTTGGTGGGCAGGGAGGGAAACATTCAGTACTTC.

V usage is TRBV29-1 and J usage is TRBJ1-2, with unresolved D. The CDR3 covers 13 residues. The germline CDR1 and CDR2 sequences are SQVTM and ANQGSEA. Trimming shortened V by 6 bases and J by 1 base, and 12 bases separated the two germline ends. DNA for the CDR3: TGCAGCGTCGTTACAACTAGTAACTATGGCTACACCTTC. It translates to CSVVTTSNYGYTF.

This clonotype has just one count. The chain joins TRBV6-1 to TRBJ2-6, with D unresolved. The CDR3 has 14 amino acids. Germline-derived CDR1 and CDR2 are MNHNS and SASEGT. V lost 7 bases and J 0 bases, leaving 7 bases between the germline ends. CDR3 DNA sequence: TGTGCCAGCATCAGTAGCTCTGGGGCCAACGTCCTGACTTTC. Translating it yields CASISSSGANVLTF.

The chain is built from TRBV27 and TRBJ2-7; perhaps TRBD1 as D (5 bases). V lost 4 bases, J lost 0 bases, and 7 bases lay in between. The CDR3 has 13 residues. The germline gives CDR1 MNHEY, CDR2 SMNVEV (reference sequence). The CDR3 DNA sequence: TGTGCCAGCAGTTCCGACAGCTCCTACGAGCAGTACTTC. Translation gives CASSSDSSYEQYF.

The gene calls are TRBV20-1 and TRBJ2-7, with TRBD2 matching 7 bases. V was pared by 6 bases and J by 5 bases, with 1 base of the junction left unmatched. CDR1 and CDR2 from the germline V gene are DFQATT and SNEGSKA (reference sequence). The CDR3 is made up of 10 amino acids. CDR3 sequence reads: CSASGDEQYF. DNA of the CDR3: TGCAGTGCCAGCGGGGACGAGCAGTACTTC.

This clonotype was observed once. The V and J genes are TRBV18 and TRBJ1-2, with 10 bases lining up with TRBD1. The CDR3 is 19 residues long. CDR1 KGHSH and CDR2 LQKENI come from the germline V gene. With V trimmed by 2 bases and J by 7 bases, 19 bases remained unmatched. The CDR3 loop reads CASSPVVGDMTGGDGGYTF. CDR3 DNA: TGTGCCAGCTCACCAGTTGTAGGAGATATGACAGGGGGCGACGGTGGCTACACCTTC.

This chain joins TRBV4-1 and TRBJ2-1, with D possibly TRBD1 on 7 matching bases. The CDR3 runs to 17 residues. Deletions cut 6 bases from V and 7 bases from J, with 25 bases between. Germline V gives CDR1 MGHRA, CDR2 YSYEKL. CDR3 residues: CASSHPTGRGGGNEQFF. The DNA for the CDR3 is TGCGCCAGCAGTCACCCGACAGGGCGGGGTGGGGGAAATGAGCAGTTCTTC.

The chain uses TRBV9 and TRBJ2-5, with a possible D match to TRBD2 (6 bases). The CDR3 spans 15 residues. CDR1 and CDR2 (germline): SGDLS, YYNGEE. The V gene lost 4 bases and the J gene lost 2 bases, with 15 bases spanning the gap. The CDR3 is CASSFGTVGQETQYF. The CDR3 DNA sequence: TGTGCCAGCAGCTTCGGGACTGTCGGTCAAGAGACCCAGTACTTC. Together with reference TRBV9 and TRBJ2-5, the CDR3 gives the full variable domain: DSGVTQTPKHLITATGQRVTLRCSPRSGDLSVYWYQQSLDQGLQFLIQYYNGEERAKGNILERFSAQQFPDLHSELNLSSLELGDSALYFCASSFGTVGQETQYFGPGTRLLVL.

This chain links TRBV20-1 with TRBJ2-7; 9 bases match TRBD1. Germline-derived CDR1 and CDR2 are DFQATT and SNEGSKA (reference sequence). The CDR3 extends over 15 amino acids. The ends lost 6 bases at V and 4 bases at J; junction bases unmatched: 13. This CDR3 reads CSARSRGQGFYEQYF. The CDR3, as DNA: TGCAGTGCCCGATCAAGAGGACAGGGGTTTTACGAGCAGTACTTC.

The chain joins TRBV2 to TRBJ2-5; D might be TRBD2 (6 bases). The CDR3 consists of 14 residues. The ends were cut back, 2 bases at V and 5 bases at J, with 12 bases in the middle. Looked up from germline, CDR1 is SNHLY and CDR2 is FYNNEI. As DNA, the CDR3 is TGTGCCAGCAGTGAAAGATTAGCGGCGGAGACCCAGTACTTC. It yields the protein CASSERLAAETQYF.

This rearrangement joins TRBV6-5 to TRBJ2-3; the match to TRBD2 covers 8 bases. V gave up 5 bases and J gave up 5 bases; unmatched junction bases: 6. CDR3 length equals 14 residues. The germline gives CDR1 MNHEY, CDR2 SVGAGI. CDR3 in DNA: TGTGCCAGCAGTAGATTTCGGGAGGGAGATACGCAGTATTTT. Its translation is CASSRFREGDTQYF.

This rearrangement joins TRBV15 to TRBJ2-4; 7 bases map to TRBD2. J was trimmed by 4 bases and V by 5 bases; bases with no gene match: 8. CDR3 size: 15 residues. Germline V gene sequence: CDR1 LNHNV, CDR2 YYDKDF (reference sequence). The CDR3 protein is CATSGAGTKKNIQYF. In DNA, the CDR3 is TGTGCCACCAGCGGTGCCGGGACTAAGAAAAACATTCAGTACTTC.

The chain is built from TRBV7-9 and TRBJ1-4; no clear D gene. V was trimmed by 5 bases and J by 4 bases, leaving 11 bases between them. The CDR3 loop spans 14 amino acids. Germline loops: CDR1 SEHNR, CDR2 FQNEAQ (reference sequence). CDR3 sequence (DNA): TGTGCCAGCAGCCGGCGTATAAATAATGAAAAACTGTTTTTT. Its protein is CASSRRINNEKLFF.

This clonotype occurred once. The J gene is TRBJ1-1, the V gene TRBV28; D might be TRBD1 (5 bases). The V end was cut by 10 bases, the J end by 7 bases, with 13 bases between. The germline CDR1 and CDR2 sequences are MDHEN and SYDVKM. The CDR3 totals 11 residues. The CDR3, as DNA: TGTGCCACCCAGGGATTCAGTGAAGCTTTCTTT. Encoded protein: CATQGFSEAFF.

The rearrangement links TRBV30 to TRBJ1-2; no clear D gene. The CDR3 contains 13 residues. V lost 0 bases and J 7 bases, leaving 12 bases between the germline ends. The V gene's germline CDR1 is GTSNPN and CDR2 SVGIG (reference sequence). The CDR3 sequence is CAWSVLDSGGYTF. The CDR3 nucleotides read TGTGCCTGGAGTGTTTTGGACTCGGGTGGCTACACCTTC.

CDR3 amino acids: CASSIGEVNTEAFF. CDR3 coding DNA: TGTGCCAGCAGTATAGGGGAAGTGAACACTGAAGCTTTCTTT. The rearrangement uses TRBV2 and TRBJ1-1; the D gene is possibly TRBD1 (5 bases). CDR1 is SNHLY and CDR2 is FYNNEI in the germline V gene. The CDR3 spans 14 residues. V gave up 5 bases and J gave up 0 bases, with 10 bases separating them.